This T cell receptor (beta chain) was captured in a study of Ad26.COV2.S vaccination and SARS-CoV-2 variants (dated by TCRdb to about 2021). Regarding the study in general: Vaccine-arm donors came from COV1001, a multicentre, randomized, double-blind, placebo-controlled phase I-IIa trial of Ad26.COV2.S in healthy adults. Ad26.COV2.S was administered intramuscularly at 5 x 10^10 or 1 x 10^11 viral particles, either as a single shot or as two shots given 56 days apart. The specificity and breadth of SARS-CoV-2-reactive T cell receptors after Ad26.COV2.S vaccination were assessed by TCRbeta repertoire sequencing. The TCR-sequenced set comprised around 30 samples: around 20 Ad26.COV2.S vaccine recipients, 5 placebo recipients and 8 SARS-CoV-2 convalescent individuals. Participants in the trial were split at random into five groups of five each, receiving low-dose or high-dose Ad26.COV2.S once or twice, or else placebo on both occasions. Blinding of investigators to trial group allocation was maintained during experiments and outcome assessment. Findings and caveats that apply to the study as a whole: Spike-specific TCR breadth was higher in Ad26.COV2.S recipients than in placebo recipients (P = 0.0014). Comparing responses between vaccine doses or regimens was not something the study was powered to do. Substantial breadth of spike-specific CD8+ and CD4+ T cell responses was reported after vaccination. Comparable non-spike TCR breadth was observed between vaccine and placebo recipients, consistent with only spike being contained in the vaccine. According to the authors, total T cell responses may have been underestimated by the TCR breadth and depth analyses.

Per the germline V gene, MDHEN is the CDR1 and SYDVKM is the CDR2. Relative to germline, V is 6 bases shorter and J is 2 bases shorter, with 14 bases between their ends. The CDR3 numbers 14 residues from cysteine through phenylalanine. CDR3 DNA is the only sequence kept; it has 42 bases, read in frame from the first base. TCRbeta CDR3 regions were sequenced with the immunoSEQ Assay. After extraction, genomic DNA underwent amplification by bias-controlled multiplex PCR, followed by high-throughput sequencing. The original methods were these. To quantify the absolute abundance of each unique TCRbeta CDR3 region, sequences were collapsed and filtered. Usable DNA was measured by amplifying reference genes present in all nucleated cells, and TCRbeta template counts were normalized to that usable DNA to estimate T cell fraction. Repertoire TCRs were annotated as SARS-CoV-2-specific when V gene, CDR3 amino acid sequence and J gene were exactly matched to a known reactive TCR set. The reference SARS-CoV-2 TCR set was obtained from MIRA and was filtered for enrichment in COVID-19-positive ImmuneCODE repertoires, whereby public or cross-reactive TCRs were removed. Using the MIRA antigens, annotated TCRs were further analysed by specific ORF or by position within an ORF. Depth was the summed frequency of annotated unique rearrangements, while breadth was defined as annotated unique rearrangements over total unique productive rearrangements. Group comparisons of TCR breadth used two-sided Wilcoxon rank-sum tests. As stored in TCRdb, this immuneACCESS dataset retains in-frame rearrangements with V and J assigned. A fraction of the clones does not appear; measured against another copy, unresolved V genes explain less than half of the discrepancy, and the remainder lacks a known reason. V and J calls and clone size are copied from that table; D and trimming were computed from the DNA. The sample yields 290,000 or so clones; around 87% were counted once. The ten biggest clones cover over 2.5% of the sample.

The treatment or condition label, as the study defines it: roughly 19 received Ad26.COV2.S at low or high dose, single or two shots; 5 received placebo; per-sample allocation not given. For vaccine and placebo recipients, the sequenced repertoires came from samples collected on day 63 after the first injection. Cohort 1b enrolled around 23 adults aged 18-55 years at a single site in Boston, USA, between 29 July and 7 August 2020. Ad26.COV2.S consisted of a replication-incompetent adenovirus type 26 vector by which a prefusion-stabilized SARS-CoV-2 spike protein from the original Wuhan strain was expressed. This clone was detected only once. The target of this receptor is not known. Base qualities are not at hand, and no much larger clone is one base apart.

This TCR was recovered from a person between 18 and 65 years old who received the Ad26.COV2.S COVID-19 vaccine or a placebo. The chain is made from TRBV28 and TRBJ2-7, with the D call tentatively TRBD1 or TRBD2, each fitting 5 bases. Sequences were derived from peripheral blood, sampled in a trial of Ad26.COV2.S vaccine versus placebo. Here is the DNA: TGTGCCAGCAGGTGGGACGAGGGTACCTACGAGCAGTACTTC. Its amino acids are CASRWDEGTYEQYF.